The rows below give T cell receptor beta chains drawn from one sample of a study of cytomegalovirus exposure and HLA in healthy donors. Generated by immunoSEQ multiplex PCR, the TCRdb table keeps only in-frame clones and is missing some. The sample carries 140,000 or so clones, roughly 80% recorded once. Sequences were obtained from PBMCs. Source of these receptors: a male donor in good health and CMV-seronegative. The CDR3 runs from the conserved cysteine through the conserved F or W. D genes are given only for firm matches. Clone sizes are given selectively: once, few, many, or a class where the clone is expanded.

j_gene,v_gene,d_gene,abundance,CDR3nt,CDR3aa
TRBJ1-3,TRBV4-3,-,-,TGCGCCAGCAGCCAAGGGGCAGGGACTGGAAACACCATATATTTT,CASSQGAGTGNTIYF
TRBJ2-2,TRBV28,-,once,TGTGCCAGCAGTTTAGGCTACACCGGGGAGCTGTTTTTT,CASSLGYTGELFF
TRBJ2-5,TRBV18,-,-,TGTGCCAGCTCACCACTGCGGGAAGAGACCCAGTACTTC,CASSPLREETQYF
TRBJ2-2,TRBV4-1,-,few,TGCGCCAGCAGGCCCGGGGAATTGAACACCGGGGAGCTGTTTTTT,CASRPGELNTGELFF
TRBJ1-5,TRBV6-6,-,-,TGTGCCAGCAGTTACCCGGGAGGGGGCAATCAGCCCCAGCATTTT,CASSYPGGGNQPQHF
TRBJ2-7,TRBV4-3,-,-,TGCGCCAGCAGCCAAGAAATTCACTACGAGCAGTACTTC,CASSQEIHYEQYF
TRBJ2-2,TRBV2,TRBD2,-,TGTGCCAGCAGTGTGATAGCGGGGGGTCTGAACACCGGGGAGCTGTTTTTT,CASSVIAGGLNTGELFF
TRBJ2-1,TRBV13,TRBD1,-,TGTGCCAGCAGCTCTCCCGGGACAGGGCTCTACAATGAGCAGTTCTTC,CASSSPGTGLYNEQFF
TRBJ1-1,TRBV28,-,-,TGTGCCAGCAGTTCCCCGGGGAGGGTGGATGAAGCTTTCTTT,CASSSPGRVDEAFF
TRBJ2-7,TRBV5-1,-,-,TGCGCCAGCAGCTTGGCCGGTCAGGACGAGCAGTACTTC,CASSLAGQDEQYF
TRBJ2-5,TRBV29-1,-,-,TGCAGCGTTGATGTGGCAGGGGAGACCCAGTACTTC,CSVDVAGETQYF
TRBJ1-1,TRBV5-1,-,-,TGCGCCAGCAGATTCGCAGTTAACACTGAAGCTTTCTTT,CASRFAVNTEAFF
TRBJ2-5,TRBV28,TRBD1,-,TGTGCCAGCAGTACCCGGGACAGGGATCCAGAGACCCAGTACTTC,CASSTRDRDPETQYF
TRBJ1-1,TRBV6-1,-,-,TGTGCCAGCAGTGAAGGGCCCGGGATGAACACTGAAGCTTTCTTT,CASSEGPGMNTEAFF
TRBJ1-5,TRBV15,-,-,TGTGCCACCAGCAGAGAAGGCGGTCAGCCCCAGCATTTT,CATSREGGQPQHF
TRBJ1-3,TRBV7-2,TRBD1,-,TGTGCCAGTAGCTTAAGCGGGACAGGGGGAAACACCATATATTTT,CASSLSGTGGNTIYF
TRBJ2-7,TRBV5-1,-,-,TGCGCCAGCAGCTTGCGAGCACTCGAAGCCCCTTCCTACGAGCAGTACTTC,CASSLRALEAPSYEQYF
TRBJ2-7,TRBV15,-,-,TGTGCCACCAGCAGAGCTCAGGGGAGAATGGTCGAGCAGTACTTC,CATSRAQGRMVEQYF
TRBJ2-7,TRBV19,TRBD2,-,TGTGCCACCTCGGGAGGGGATCACTCCTACGAGCAGTACTTC,CATSGGDHSYEQYF
TRBJ2-2,TRBV5-4,TRBD1,-,TGTGCCAGCAGCCCTCAGACAGGGCATACCGGGGAGCTGTTTTTT,CASSPQTGHTGELFF
TRBJ2-7,TRBV27,-,-,TGTGCCAGCACTCCGTATTGGGAGCGGAGCCACGAGCAGTACTTC,CASTPYWERSHEQYF
TRBJ2-1,TRBV6-5,TRBD1,-,TGTGCCAGCAGTTGGGCCAGGGGGAATGAGCAGTTCTTC,CASSWARGNEQFF
TRBJ2-1,TRBV7-2,TRBD2,-,TGTGCCAGCAGCTTAAAGCGGGGGGCCCGGAGGGATGAGCAGTTCTTC,CASSLKRGARRDEQFF
TRBJ2-1,TRBV6-1,TRBD2,-,TGTGCCAGCAGTGACCAAGGCATAGCGGGGGGGTATTTCAGTGAGCAGTTCTTC,CASSDQGIAGGYFSEQFF
TRBJ2-7,TRBV21-1,-,few,TGTGCCAGCAGCAAGGGACTAGCGGGAGTCGGCCACGAGCAGTACTTC,CASSKGLAGVGHEQYF
TRBJ1-3,TRBV16,-,-,TGTGCCAGCAGCCAAGGACAGACCCTCTCTGGAAACACCATATATTTT,CASSQGQTLSGNTIYF
TRBJ2-1,TRBV4-3,-,-,TGCGCCAGCAGCCAAGATTGGGCCAGCCCCTACAATGAGCAGTTCTTC,CASSQDWASPYNEQFF
TRBJ1-1,TRBV15,-,-,TGTGCCACCAGCAGAGATAGGCAGGCTTGGACTGAAGCTTTCTTT,CATSRDRQAWTEAFF
TRBJ2-3,TRBV5-4,TRBD2,-,TGTGCCAGCAGCGTTCGACTAGCGGGGAGGTCAGATACGCAGTATTTT,CASSVRLAGRSDTQYF
TRBJ1-4,TRBV2,TRBD1,-,TGTGCCAGCAGTGTACAGGGGGCCCAAACTAATGAAAAACTGTTTTTT,CASSVQGAQTNEKLFF
TRBJ2-1,TRBV7-9,TRBD2,-,TGTGCCAGCAGCCTCAGCGGGGTGGTGTACAATGAGCAGTTCTTC,CASSLSGVVYNEQFF
TRBJ2-5,TRBV9,-,-,TGTGCCAGCAGCGTAGGGCGGGGGCGAGGGCCGGAGACCCAGTACTTC,CASSVGRGRGPETQYF
TRBJ2-1,TRBV19,-,-,TGTGCCAGTACCAGAAGGAGGGGTATCGATGAGCAGTTCTTC,CASTRRRGIDEQFF
TRBJ1-5,TRBV10-1,-,-,TGCGCCAGCAGCCGAACGACAGGATATAGCAATCAGCCCCAGCATTTT,CASSRTTGYSNQPQHF
TRBJ1-5,TRBV5-8,TRBD1,-,TGTGCCAGCAGCTTTGTAGTGGGGACAGGGGGCTCTGATGGCAATCAGCCCCAGCATTTT,CASSFVVGTGGSDGNQPQHF
TRBJ2-2,TRBV6-5,-,-,TGTGCCAGCAGTTACACAATCACCGGGGAGCTGTTTTTT,CASSYTITGELFF
TRBJ1-6,TRBV5-4,TRBD1,-,TGTGCCAGCAGTTTGACAGGGGCCAATTCACCCCTCCACTTT,CASSLTGANSPLHF
TRBJ2-4,TRBV7-2,-,-,TGTGCCAGCAGCTTCCCAGGGACCAAAAACATTCAGTACTTC,CASSFPGTKNIQYF
TRBJ2-6,TRBV4-3,-,-,TGCGCCAGCAGCCAAGATTTAGTCTCTGGGGCCAACGTCCTGACTTTC,CASSQDLVSGANVLTF
TRBJ2-7,TRBV18,-,few,TGTGCCAGCTCACCCCGGACCACCACTTTTACCCAGGGCGAGCAGTACTTC,CASSPRTTTFTQGEQYF
TRBJ2-2,TRBV6-1,TRBD2,-,TGTGCCAGCAGTGCCCTAGCGGGGGGCAACACCGGGGAGCTGTTTTTT,CASSALAGGNTGELFF
TRBJ2-2,TRBV7-6,TRBD1,few,TGTGCCAGCAGCTTATATTCAGGGGGCGGGACCGGGGAGCTGTTTTTT,CASSLYSGGGTGELFF
TRBJ2-2,TRBV29-1,TRBD2,few,TGCAGCGTTGGAGCGGGAGGGGACACCGGGGAGCTGTTTTTT,CSVGAGGDTGELFF
TRBJ2-7,TRBV5-6,-,-,TGTGCCAGCAGCTTGCGAGACGGGACCTACGAGCAGTACTTC,CASSLRDGTYEQYF
TRBJ1-1,TRBV9,-,-,TGTGCCAGCAGCCCAACGGGCAGGACAGTCATGTCTTTTGATATGAACACTGAAGCTTTCTTT,CASSPTGRTVMSFDMNTEAFF
TRBJ2-5,TRBV7-9,-,-,TGTGCCAGCAGCTTACGGAGTGACTACCAAGAGACCCAGTACTTC,CASSLRSDYQETQYF
TRBJ2-2,TRBV10-2,TRBD2,-,TGCGCCAGCAGGGACGGACTAGTAACCGGGGAGCTGTTTTTT,CASRDGLVTGELFF
TRBJ1-1,TRBV9,TRBD1,few,TGTGCCAGCAGCGGACAGGGGGCGACGAACACTGAAGCTTTCTTT,CASSGQGATNTEAFF
TRBJ2-1,TRBV5-4,-,-,TGTGCCAGCAGCTCGGTGGTTACGGTCGGGAATGAGCAGTTCTTC,CASSSVVTVGNEQFF
TRBJ1-4,TRBV11-2,-,-,TGTGCCAGCAGCTTAGTCGTGGGGAGTGAAAAACTGTTTTTT,CASSLVVGSEKLFF
TRBJ1-1,TRBV7-2,TRBD1,-,TGTGCCAGCAGCCGGGTCGGGACAGCGAACGCTGAAGCTTTCTTT,CASSRVGTANAEAFF
TRBJ1-5,TRBV7-8,-,few,TGTGCCAGCAGCTTAGTGTCAGCATGGGAGCAAAATCAGCCCCAGCATTTT,CASSLVSAWEQNQPQHF
TRBJ2-2,TRBV6-5,TRBD2,-,TGTGCCAGCAGTTACGGACTAGCGGGAACCGGGGAGCTGTTTTTT,CASSYGLAGTGELFF
TRBJ2-5,TRBV7-9,TRBD2,-,TGTTCCAGCAGCAGCGGACTAGCGGGGATGGAAGGGACCCAGTACTTC,CSSSSGLAGMEGTQYF
TRBJ1-1,TRBV29-1,-,-,TGCAGCGTTGGTTCGGGAATTCTAGAAGCTTTCTTT,CSVGSGILEAFF
TRBJ2-5,TRBV6-1,-,-,TGTGCCAGCAGCCGGGGGATTACACAAGAGACCCAGTACTTC,CASSRGITQETQYF
TRBJ2-3,TRBV6-5,TRBD2,few,TGTGCCAGCAGCTCCACGGGGGGGGCTACGCAGTATTTT,CASSSTGGATQYF
TRBJ2-3,TRBV7-9,TRBD2,once,TGTTCCAGCAGCTTGGTTGGTAGCGGGAGGGCCGATACGCAGTATTTT,CSSSLVGSGRADTQYF
TRBJ2-5,TRBV6-5,TRBD1,-,TGTGCCAGCAGTTACGACAGGGGCGAGACCCAGTACTTC,CASSYDRGETQYF
TRBJ1-2,TRBV29-1,TRBD1,-,TGCAGCGATACAGGGGAGTTAGACTATGTCTACACCTTC,CSDTGELDYVYTF